This TCR beta chain is drawn from a study of radiation and T cells in renal cell carcinoma. The study's findings and limits: No pretreatment tumor biopsies were available for baseline clonotypes. In blood, top tumor clones expanded by 2 weeks, shrinking by 4.

The method was immunoSEQ multiplex PCR; TCRdb's version includes in-frame clones alone and lacks a portion of them. The sample shows 110,000 to 150,000 clones, around four fifths of them seen only once. Notes on this clone: Antigen unknown.

The CDR3 loop spans 16 amino acids. The germline gives CDR1 LNHDA, CDR2 SQIVND (reference sequence). The V gene lost 7 bases and the J gene lost 1 base, with 19 bases spanning the gap. Time point of the sample: baseline pretreatment blood. Treatment reported: 15 Gy SBRT to primary tumor, nephrectomy 4 weeks later. Serial blood draws occurred at baseline and 2 and 4 weeks post-SBRT. The source is a woman between 45 and 65 years old with renal cell carcinoma. Sequenced here: blood, sampled from a patient whose treatment included radiotherapy and nephrectomy. The J gene is TRBJ1-1, the V gene TRBV19, with D perhaps TRBD1 (5 bases). CDR3 DNA sequence: TGTGCCAGTACCCCGAGGGGTGGAAGGCGGAACACTGAAGCTTTCTTT. It encodes CASTPRGGRRNTEAFF.